Detailed here is one T cell receptor beta chain. Its specificity is not known. The data were produced by immunoSEQ multiplex PCR, yet TCRdb's version contains in-frame clones alone and is incomplete. The table includes about 110,000 clones, roughly 86% detected once. The record originates from a study of cytomegalovirus exposure and HLA in healthy donors. Study at large: The roughly 130 validation repertoires, a later analysis reported, used the same platform as the approximately 670 repertoires from the first cohort.

Overall study results and limits: The study put some 160 TCR beta chains on its list as cytomegalovirus-associated.

Sequencing input: PBMCs. The receptor was isolated from a woman aged 18 to 35 in good health and CMV-seronegative.

The CDR3 nucleotides are TGTGCTAGTGGTACGCTAGCGGGCCTCTACGAGCAGTACTTC. Protein product: CASGTLAGLYEQYF. The chain uses TRBV12-5 and TRBJ2-7; TRBD2 matches 8 bases. The CDR3 contains 14 residues. The ends lost 5 bases at V and 3 bases at J; junction bases unmatched: 6. Per the germline V gene, CDR1 is LGHNT and CDR2 is FRNRAP.